The rows below give T cell receptor beta chains drawn from one sample of a study of blood T cells in healthy people across ages. MiXCR, run by TCRdb on the 5' RACE reads, gives a single entry per CDR3 protein. The sample lists roughly 1 million distinct CDR3 sequences; around 25% were seen once. These sequences were also reported in another study, on T cells of mothers and their children.

The sequenced material came from blood. The receptors derive from a girl aged 2 to 10 in good health. Both conserved end residues are part of each CDR3. The D gene is left open where the match is weak. A clone size is listed for some rows: how often the clone was seen (once, few, many), or a class if it is expanded.

TRBV20-1	.	.	TRBJ2-3	TGCAGTGCCTTACAGAGCACAGATACGCAGTATTTT	CSALQSTDTQYF
TRBV6-1	.	once	TRBJ1-6	TGTGCCAGTACTATTGCTTATAATTCACCCCTCCACTTT	CASTIAYNSPLHF
TRBV15	TRBD1	few	TRBJ2-3	TGTGCCACCAGCAGTAGGACAGGGATTATGGATACGCAGTATTTT	CATSSRTGIMDTQYF
TRBV10-3	.	.	TRBJ2-2	TGTGCCATCAACTCTGGAGGCGGGGAGCTGTTTTTT	CAINSGGGELFF
TRBV2	.	.	TRBJ2-7	TGTGCCAGCAGTGAAGACGGCAGGGACTACGAGCAGTACTTC	CASSEDGRDYEQYF
TRBV7-3	.	few	TRBJ1-2	TGTGCCAGCAGCTTAACGGAGAGGGTGTTTGATGGCTACACCTTC	CASSLTERVFDGYTF
TRBV27	.	.	TRBJ1-6	TGTGCCAGCAGTTTAATTGGCGGGAATTCACCCCTCCACTTT	CASSLIGGNSPLHF
TRBV29-1	.	.	TRBJ2-7	TGCAGCGTTGTAGCTAACTACGAGCAGTACTTC	CSVVANYEQYF
TRBV7-9	.	.	TRBJ2-3	TGTGCCAGCGGGGCTAGGAGCACAGATACGCAGTATTTT	CASGARSTDTQYF
TRBV7-6	.	few	TRBJ2-7	TGTGCCAGCAGCTTAGCGATCGCCTACGAGCAGTACTTC	CASSLAIAYEQYF
TRBV28	.	.	TRBJ1-2	TGTGCCAGCAGCCGCGGTCCCGCGGGCTACACCTTC	CASSRGPAGYTF
TRBV6-2/TRBV6-3	TRBD1	.	TRBJ2-3	TGTGCCAGCAGACCGACAGGGGTGGCAGATACGCAGTATTTT	CASRPTGVADTQYF
TRBV10-3	.	.	TRBJ2-3	TGTGCCATCAGTGGGGATTTAGCGGGCACAGATACGCAGTATTTT	CAISGDLAGTDTQYF
TRBV5-5	.	.	TRBJ2-1	TGTGCCAGCAGCTTGGAGGGTCCGGGGGCCTACAATGAGCAGTTCTTC	CASSLEGPGAYNEQFF
TRBV7-9	.	.	TRBJ2-5	TGTGCCAGCAGCTTGGCAGAAGCGGCTTTACAAGAGACCCAGTACTTC	CASSLAEAALQETQYF
TRBV12-3/TRBV12-4	TRBD1	.	TRBJ2-1	TGTGCCAGCAGTCAGGGACAGAACCTAAATGAGCAGTTCTTC	CASSQGQNLNEQFF
TRBV11-2	TRBD2	few	TRBJ2-5	TGTGCCAGCAGCCCCCGACTAGCGCGGGGGGGCGGTGAGACCCAGTACTTC	CASSPRLARGGGETQYF
TRBV12-5	.	few	TRBJ1-2	TGTGCTAGTGGTTTGGACCTGTCAGCTTCGTACTATGGCTACACCTTC	CASGLDLSASYYGYTF
TRBV10-3	.	few	TRBJ1-6	TGTGCCATCAGTGAGGTTCAGCATAATTCACCCCTCCACTTT	CAISEVQHNSPLHF
TRBV29-1	.	few	TRBJ2-7	TGCAGCGTTTCAGGGGATAATTCCTACGAGCAGTACTTC	CSVSGDNSYEQYF
TRBV2	TRBD2	.	TRBJ2-1	TGTGCCAGCAGAGCGACTAGCGGGGGGTTCAGTCCTGAGCAGTTCTTC	CASRATSGGFSPEQFF
TRBV27	TRBD2	.	TRBJ2-3	TGTGCCAGCAGTTTGGGAGGGGTGGATACGCAGTATTTT	CASSLGGVDTQYF
TRBV20-1	TRBD2	few	TRBJ2-1	TGCAGTGTTTTACTAGCGGGAGTCGGGTTTGGAAGTGAGCAGTTCTTC	CSVLLAGVGFGSEQFF
TRBV7-2	.	.	TRBJ2-7	TGTGCCAGCAGCTTAAGTGACTCCACCTACGAGCAGCACTTC	CASSLSDSTYEQHF
TRBV28	.	.	TRBJ2-4	TGTGCCAGCAGTCCTCTCGGGGAAAACATTCAGTACTTC	CASSPLGENIQYF
TRBV24-1	.	.	TRBJ2-5	TGTGCCACCAGTGATTCCTCCGGACCGCCTGATTCTGAGACCCAGTACTTC	CATSDSSGPPDSETQYF
TRBV7-2	.	.	TRBJ2-2	TGTGCCAGCAGCTCATGGGGGGAGCTGTTTTTT	CASSSWGELFF
TRBV7-2	.	few	TRBJ2-7	TGTGCCAGCAGCCCCCTAAACCGACCTTACGAGCAGTACTTC	CASSPLNRPYEQYF
TRBV10-1	TRBD1	.	TRBJ1-2	TGCGCCAGCAGTGAGGGACAGGGCGGCTATGGCTACACCTTC	CASSEGQGGYGYTF
TRBV25-1	TRBD1	.	TRBJ1-2	TGTGCCAGCAGTGTCGGACAGGGGGCGTTTGGCTACACCTTC	CASSVGQGAFGYTF
TRBV6-6	.	.	TRBJ1-4	TGTGCCAGCAACTCCGGTGAAAAACTGTTTTTT	CASNSGEKLFF
TRBV5-6	TRBD1	few	TRBJ2-3	TGTGCCAGCAGCGTTCTACGTCCCGGGACAGGGGTAGTGGCGCAGTATTTT	CASSVLRPGTGVVAQYF
TRBV9	TRBD1	.	TRBJ1-6	TGTGCCAGCAGCGGGACAGGGAACTCCTATAATTCACCCCTCCACTTT	CASSGTGNSYNSPLHF
TRBV20-1	TRBD2	.	TRBJ2-7	TGCAGTGCTTCCGGGGGACTAGCGGACTACGAGCAGTACTTC	CSASGGLADYEQYF
TRBV29-1	.	.	TRBJ2-1	TGCAGCGTTGATTCGGGGGGCCAGTCAAATGAGCAGTTCTTC	CSVDSGGQSNEQFF
TRBV13	TRBD2	.	TRBJ2-3	TGTGCCAGCAGCCCCCTCCCGGGGGGGCCCACAGATACGCAGTATTTT	CASSPLPGGPTDTQYF
TRBV27	TRBD2	.	TRBJ2-5	TGTGCCAGCAGTTTCTCTAGCGGGGGTGAGACCCAGTACTTC	CASSFSSGGETQYF
TRBV4-3	.	.	TRBJ2-5	TGCGCCAGCAGCCAAGATCTAAGTCCGGAGACCCAGTACTTC	CASSQDLSPETQYF
TRBV7-9	.	few	TRBJ1-4	TGTGCCAGCAGCTTAGATGTGACTGAGAATGAAAAACTGTTTTTT	CASSLDVTENEKLFF
TRBV28	.	.	TRBJ2-3	TGTGCCAGCAGTTCCCCTAGTCTCAGGACAGATACGCAGTATTTT	CASSSPSLRTDTQYF
TRBV28	.	.	TRBJ2-7	TGTGCCAGCAGTGCCGACCGCCCCTCCTACGAGCAGTACTTC	CASSADRPSYEQYF
TRBV2	TRBD1	.	TRBJ2-4	TGTGCCAGCAGTGACCGGGACAGATTGCTAGCCAAAAACATTCAGTACTTC	CASSDRDRLLAKNIQYF
TRBV28	.	.	TRBJ2-3	TGTGCCAGCCTCGGGGTTGACCACACAGATACGCAGTATTTT	CASLGVDHTDTQYF
TRBV29-1	.	.	TRBJ1-2	TGCAGCCATAACGGCGGGGAGACTAACTATGGCTACACCTTC	CSHNGGETNYGYTF
TRBV7-8	.	.	TRBJ2-3	TGTGCCAGCAGCTTAAAATGGGGAACAGATACGCAGTATTTT	CASSLKWGTDTQYF
TRBV27	.	.	TRBJ1-1	TGTGCCAGCAGTTTATCGGGTCAAGGGTTTAAGACTGAAGCTTTCTTT	CASSLSGQGFKTEAFF
TRBV11-2	.	.	TRBJ2-7	TGTGCCAGCAGCTTTCTTGCCGGGACAACACCCTACGAGCAGTACTTC	CASSFLAGTTPYEQYF
TRBV6-2/TRBV6-3	.	.	TRBJ1-5	TGTGCCAGCAGTTACGTGGGTCTTAGCAATCAGCCCCAGCATTTT	CASSYVGLSNQPQHF
TRBV29-1	.	.	TRBJ2-4	TGCAGCGTTGGGGGTTGGGACATTCAGTACTTC	CSVGGWDIQYF